A selection of T cell receptor beta chains follows, all from one sample in a study of CD8 T cell repertoires and HIV-1 epitope variants. These receptors' targets are unknown. The repertoire was sequenced with immunoSEQ multiplex PCR; TCRdb's copy has only in-frame clones and lacks some. The sample lists 4,500 to 5,500 clones; roughly 70% were seen once. Material for sequencing was cultured CD8+ T cells derived from PBMCs. These receptors all come from a male donor with HIV. CDR3s leave out the opening cysteine and the closing phenylalanine or tryptophan. D genes are given only for firm matches.

V gene	D gene	CDR3 protein
TRBV28	-	ASAGSPLH
TRBV28	-	ASSSSKYREETQY
TRBV19	-	ASSIVGDAEAF
TRBV2	TRBD2	ASSEAQRELSYEQY
TRBV5-6	-	ASSLAQEGEKLF
TRBV9	-	ASSVEGGEASPLH
TRBV4-3	TRBD1	ASSQEIPGTGNPDTQY
TRBV9	-	ASSPGGETNTEAF
TRBV6-9	TRBD1	ASRQGASSYEQY
TRBV27	-	ASSGRNTEAF
TRBV10-1	TRBD2	ASSESIRLAGVEYNEQF
TRBV19	-	ASSLGGGEKLF
TRBV29-1	-	SPEVYNEQF
TRBV7-3	TRBD2	ASSTGLARNEQF
TRBV27	TRBD1	ASSPSGQGQYTEAF
TRBV5-1	-	ASSPGADQPQH
TRBV15	TRBD1	ATSRGGTGTPYEQY
TRBV6-5	TRBD2	ASSTTSGVYNEQF
TRBV28	TRBD2	ASTEGLAGTYEQY
TRBV6-5	-	ASSTDGVGLYGYT
TRBV30	TRBD1	AWRSLQGNSPLH
TRBV4-2	TRBD2	ASSAGEDQETQY
TRBV27	TRBD2	ASEPSGRTGELF
TRBV6-1	-	ASSSGWDEQF
TRBV4-1	-	ASSQDVSGANYGYT
TRBV18	-	ASSPGRENYGYT